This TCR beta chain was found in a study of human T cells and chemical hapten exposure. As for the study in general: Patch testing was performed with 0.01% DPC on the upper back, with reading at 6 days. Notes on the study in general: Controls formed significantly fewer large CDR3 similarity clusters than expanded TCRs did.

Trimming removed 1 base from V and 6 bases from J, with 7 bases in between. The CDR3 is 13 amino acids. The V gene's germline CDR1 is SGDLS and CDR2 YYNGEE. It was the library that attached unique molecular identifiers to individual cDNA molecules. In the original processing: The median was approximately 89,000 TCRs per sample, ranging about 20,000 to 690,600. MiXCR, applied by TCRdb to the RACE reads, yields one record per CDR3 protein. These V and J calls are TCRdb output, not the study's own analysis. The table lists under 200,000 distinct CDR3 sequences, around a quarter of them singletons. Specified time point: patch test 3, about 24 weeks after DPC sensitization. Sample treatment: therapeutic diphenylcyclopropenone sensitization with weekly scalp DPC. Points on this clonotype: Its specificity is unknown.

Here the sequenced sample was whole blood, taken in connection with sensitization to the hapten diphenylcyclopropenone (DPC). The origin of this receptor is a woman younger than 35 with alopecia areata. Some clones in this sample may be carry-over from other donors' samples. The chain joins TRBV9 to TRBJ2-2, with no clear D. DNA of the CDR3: TGTGCCAGCAGCGTAACGAGGTCCGGGGAGCTGTTTTTT. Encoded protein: CASSVTRSGELFF.